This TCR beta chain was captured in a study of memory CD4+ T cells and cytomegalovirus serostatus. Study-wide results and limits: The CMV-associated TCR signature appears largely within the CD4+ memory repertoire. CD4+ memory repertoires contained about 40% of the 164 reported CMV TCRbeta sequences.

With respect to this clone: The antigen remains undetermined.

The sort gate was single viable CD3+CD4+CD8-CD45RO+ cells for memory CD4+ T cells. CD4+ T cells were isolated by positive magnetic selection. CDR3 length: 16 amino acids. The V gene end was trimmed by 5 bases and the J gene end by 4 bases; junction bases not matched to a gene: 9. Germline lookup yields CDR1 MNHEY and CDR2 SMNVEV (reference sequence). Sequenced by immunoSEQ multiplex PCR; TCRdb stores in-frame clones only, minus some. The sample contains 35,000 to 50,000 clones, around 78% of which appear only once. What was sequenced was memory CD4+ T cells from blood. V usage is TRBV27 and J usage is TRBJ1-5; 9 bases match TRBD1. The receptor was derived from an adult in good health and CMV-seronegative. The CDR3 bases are TGTGCCAGCAGTAGTTCATTTGGGACAGGGAATCAGCCCCAGCATTTT. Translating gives CASSSSFGTGNQPQHF.